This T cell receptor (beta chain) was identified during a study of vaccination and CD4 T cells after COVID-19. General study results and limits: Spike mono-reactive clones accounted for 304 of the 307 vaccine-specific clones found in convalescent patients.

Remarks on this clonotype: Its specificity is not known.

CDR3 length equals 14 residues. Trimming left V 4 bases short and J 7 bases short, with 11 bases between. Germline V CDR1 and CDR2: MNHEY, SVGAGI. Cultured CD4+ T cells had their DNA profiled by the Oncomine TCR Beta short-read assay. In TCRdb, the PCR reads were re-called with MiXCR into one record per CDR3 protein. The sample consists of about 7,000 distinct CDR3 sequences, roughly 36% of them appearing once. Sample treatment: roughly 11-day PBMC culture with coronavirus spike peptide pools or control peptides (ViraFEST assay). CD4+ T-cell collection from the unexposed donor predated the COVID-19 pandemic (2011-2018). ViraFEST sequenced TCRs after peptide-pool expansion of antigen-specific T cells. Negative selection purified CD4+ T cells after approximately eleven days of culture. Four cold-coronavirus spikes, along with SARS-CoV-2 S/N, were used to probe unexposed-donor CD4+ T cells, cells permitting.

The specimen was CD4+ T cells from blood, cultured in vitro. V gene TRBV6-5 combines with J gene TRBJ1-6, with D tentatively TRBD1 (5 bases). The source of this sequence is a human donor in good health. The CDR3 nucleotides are TGTGCCAGCAGTTGGGGGACGGGGAATTCACCCCTCCACTTT. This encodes CASSWGTGNSPLHF.